Listed below are T cell receptor beta chains from one sample, sequenced in a study of T cells after yellow fever vaccination. Each CDR3 protein gets one entry after TCRdb re-called the 5' RACE reads with MiXCR. The repertoire holds about 630,000 distinct CDR3 sequences, with about 12% as singletons. The sequencing here drew on PBMCs, taken on the day of the yellow fever booster vaccination. The source is a man aged 25 to 40 who received the YFV17D yellow fever vaccine. Each CDR3 is given with its conserved first and last residue. Fields, in order: D gene, V gene, J gene, clone size, CDR3 DNA, CDR3 protein. The D gene is left open where the match is weak. The size field is filled for only some rows; it gives once, few, many or a size class.

TRBD1	TRBV6-1	TRBJ2-1	NA	TGTGCCAGCAGTGCCGGGACAGGGGACGGCAATGAGCAGTTCTTC	CASSAGTGDGNEQFF
NA	TRBV12-3/TRBV12-4	TRBJ2-7	many	TGTGCCAGCAGCTCACAGTACGAGCAGTACTTC	CASSSQYEQYF
TRBD2	TRBV7-2	TRBJ2-5	few	TGTGCCAGCAGCTCGACTAGCGGGGCCCAAGAGACCCAGTACTTC	CASSSTSGAQETQYF
NA	TRBV20-1	TRBJ2-7	few	TGCAGTGCTAGGGGTAGACTCTACGAGCAGTACTTC	CSARGRLYEQYF
TRBD2	TRBV12-3/TRBV12-4	TRBJ2-2	few	TGTGCCAGCAGTTTTGGGACTAAGATCGGGGAGCTGTTTTTT	CASSFGTKIGELFF
TRBD2	TRBV4-3	TRBJ2-7	once	TGCGCCAGCAGCCAAGAGCCTAGCGGCTACGAGCAGTACTTC	CASSQEPSGYEQYF
TRBD1	TRBV20-1	TRBJ1-1	NA	TGCAGTCCAACTTCCGGGACAGTCCACACTGAAGCTTTCTTT	CSPTSGTVHTEAFF
NA	TRBV27	TRBJ1-1	many	TGTGCCAGCACCGCGACAGCCGGGACTGAAGCTTTCTTT	CASTATAGTEAFF
NA	TRBV20-1	TRBJ2-1	few	TGCAGTGCTAAGTCAGCCTCCTACAATGAGCAGTTCTTC	CSAKSASYNEQFF
TRBD2	TRBV5-1	TRBJ2-5	NA	TGCGCCAGCAGCTCTATCTCTAGCGGGCTTGAGGGGACCCAGTACTTC	CASSSISSGLEGTQYF
NA	TRBV12-3/TRBV12-4	TRBJ2-1	few	TGTGCCAGCAGTCTACCGGGGACGGGGCAGTTCTTC	CASSLPGTGQFF
NA	TRBV18	TRBJ1-2	few	TGTGCCAGCTCACGAAGCGGAAACTATGGCTACACCTTC	CASSRSGNYGYTF
NA	TRBV7-2	TRBJ2-5	few	TGTGCCAGCAGCTTAGGGTGGCAAGCCTCTTCCGGGACCCAGTACTTC	CASSLGWQASSGTQYF
NA	TRBV15	TRBJ2-2	NA	TGTGCCACCAGCAGAGATCTTAACACCGGGGAGCTGTTTTTT	CATSRDLNTGELFF
TRBD2	TRBV9	TRBJ2-7	NA	TGTGCCAGCAGCGTAGGGCTAGCGGGAGGATCAGTTGTGCAGTACTTC	CASSVGLAGGSVVQYF
NA	TRBV5-4	TRBJ1-1	many	TGTGCCAGCTCCTCGGGGGGGGACATGAACACTGAAGCTTTCTTT	CASSSGGDMNTEAFF
NA	TRBV20-1	TRBJ2-7	few	TGCAGTGCCCCTTCGATTGGGAGGACCGCGAACGAGCAGTACTTC	CSAPSIGRTANEQYF
NA	TRBV3-1	TRBJ1-5	few	TGTGCCAGCAGCCAATCCGGTGACAGTTTCAGGGACCCCCAGCATTTT	CASSQSGDSFRDPQHF
TRBD2	TRBV6-1	TRBJ2-7	NA	TGTGCCAGCAGGACTAGCATCACCTACGAGCAGTACTTC	CASRTSITYEQYF
NA	TRBV3-1	TRBJ1-1	many	TGTGCCAGCAGTTACTATAGCAGGAGAACCCTGAACACTGAAGCTTTCTTT	CASSYYSRRTLNTEAFF
NA	TRBV5-1	TRBJ1-6	few	TGCGCCAGCAGCTTGGCCGGCGGCAGCTCCTATAATTCACCCCTCCACTTT	CASSLAGGSSYNSPLHF
TRBD1	TRBV7-6	TRBJ2-7	many	TGTGCCAGCAGCCTCGACCTCGGGACAGCCTACGAGCAGTACTTC	CASSLDLGTAYEQYF
NA	TRBV20-1	TRBJ2-2	NA	TGCAGTGCTAGAGATGTGGTGGGGAACACCGGGGAGCTGTTTTTT	CSARDVVGNTGELFF
TRBD1	TRBV25-1	TRBJ1-6	NA	TGTGCCAGCAGTCTAGGGGGCTCAGGGTCACCCCTCCACTTT	CASSLGGSGSPLHF
NA	TRBV20-1	TRBJ2-1	many	TGCAGTGCCAGCGAACAGTTCTTC	CSASEQFF
NA	TRBV18	TRBJ2-1	NA	TGTGCCAGCTCACCAGGACTCGAGAATGAGCAGTTCTTC	CASSPGLENEQFF
TRBD1	TRBV15	TRBJ1-5	NA	TGTGCCACCAGCAGAGCCCGTGGACAGGGAGTTCAGCCCCAGCATTTT	CATSRARGQGVQPQHF
NA	TRBV20-1	TRBJ2-3	NA	TGCAGTGCTGGAACCGGGGCGGGGCGAGATACGCAGTATTTT	CSAGTGAGRDTQYF
TRBD1	TRBV12-3/TRBV12-4	TRBJ2-1	NA	TGTGCCAGCAGTCCCCCGGGACCCCGAGGGGGCGAGCAGTTCTTC	CASSPPGPRGGEQFF
TRBD1	TRBV6-1	TRBJ2-7	NA	TGTGCCAGCAAACAGGGGGCCTCTTCCTACGAGCAGTACTTC	CASKQGASSYEQYF
NA	TRBV3-1	TRBJ2-6	few	TGTGCCAGCAGCGTCACAGGCTCTGGGGCCAACGTCCTGACTTTC	CASSVTGSGANVLTF